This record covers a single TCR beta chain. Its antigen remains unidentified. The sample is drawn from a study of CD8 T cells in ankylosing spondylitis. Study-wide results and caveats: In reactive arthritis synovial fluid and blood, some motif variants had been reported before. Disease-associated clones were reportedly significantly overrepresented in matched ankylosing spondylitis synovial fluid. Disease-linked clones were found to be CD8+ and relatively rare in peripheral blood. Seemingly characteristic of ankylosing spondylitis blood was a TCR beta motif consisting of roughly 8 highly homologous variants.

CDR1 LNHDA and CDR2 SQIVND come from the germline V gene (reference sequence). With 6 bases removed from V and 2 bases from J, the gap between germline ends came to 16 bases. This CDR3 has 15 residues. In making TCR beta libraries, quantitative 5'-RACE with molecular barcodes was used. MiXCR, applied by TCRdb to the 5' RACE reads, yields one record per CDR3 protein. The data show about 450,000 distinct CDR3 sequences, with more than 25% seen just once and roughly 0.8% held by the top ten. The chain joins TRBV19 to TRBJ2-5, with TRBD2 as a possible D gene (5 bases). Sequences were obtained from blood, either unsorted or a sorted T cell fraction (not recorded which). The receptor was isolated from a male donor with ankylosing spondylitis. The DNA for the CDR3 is TGTGCCAGTAGCATTGGTGCAGGAGGACAAGAGACCCAGTACTTC. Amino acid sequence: CASSIGAGGQETQYF.